What follows are 10 T cell receptor beta chains derived from one specimen sequenced in a study of tumor-infiltrating lymphocytes in primary liver carcinoma. Starting from approximately 500 ng of total RNA, TCR beta cDNA was produced with a primer in the constant region. Three nested multiplex PCR rounds, a slightly modified ARM-PCR method, built the TCR beta libraries. TRBV1-TRBV30 forward primers and a C-beta reverse primer were used in the first two PCR rounds, which each ran for 10 cycles. TCRdb recomputed calls from the multiplex PCR reads with MiXCR, one row per CDR3 protein. Of roughly 100,000 distinct CDR3 sequences in the sample, 82% were seen once. Starting material for RNA and DNA co-extraction consisted of about 17-30 mg of unsorted bulk tissue. The sequenced sample consisted of liver tumor tissue from sampling region 3. Subset of the sample: tumor region T3, left-lateral pole. All receptors derive from a man aged 40-50 years with primary liver carcinoma and hepatitis B virus infection.

This clonotype was found many times. The V and J genes are TRBV12-3 or TRBV12-4 and TRBJ2-5; tentatively, D is TRBD1 (6 bases). Trimming cost V 3 bases and J 3 bases, with 14 bases left between them. This CDR3 comprises 15 residues. The DNA of the CDR3 is TGTGCCAGCAGTTTGGCACAGGGAATAAAAGAGACCCAGTACTTC. This encodes CASSLAQGIKETQYF.

Concerning this clonotype itself: A read error is likely, as this CDR3 ends without the conserved phenylalanine or tryptophan. V usage is TRBV30 and J usage is TRBJ2-2; TRBD2 matches 10 bases. Per the germline V gene, CDR1 is GTSNPN and CDR2 is SVGIG (reference sequence). This CDR3 comprises 16 residues. Losses at the gene ends were 1 base for V and 6 bases for J; bases not matched to a gene: 8. The DNA of the CDR3 is TGTGCCTGGAGTGCCTTTGGGACTAGCGAGGCCGGGGAGCTGTTTATT. The encoded protein is CAWSAFGTSEAGELFI.

This clonotype was observed a single time. The rearrangement joins TRBV12-3 or TRBV12-4 to TRBJ1-1, with D unclear. The length of the CDR3 is 14 residues. V was shortened by 11 bases and J by 4 bases, with 20 bases between the two germline ends. This chain's CDR3 is CACTPPKAGTEAFF. The DNA for the CDR3 is TGTGCCTGCACTCCCCCCAAGGCAGGCACTGAAGCTTTCTTT.

The CDR3 DNA follows: TGCGCCAGCAGCCAAGACCGGGCTAACGGCTACGAGCAGTACTTC. Amino acids: CASSQDRANGYEQYF. The chain joins TRBV4-3 to TRBJ2-7; no firm D call. This CDR3 has 15 residues. Germline loops: CDR1 LGHNA, CDR2 YSLEER. V lost 0 bases and J lost 3, with 12 bases in between.

Points on this clonotype: With a much larger clone just one base away, this may be a read error. The V and J genes are TRBV4-1 and TRBJ2-3; 10 bases match TRBD2. The CDR3 is 15 residues long. The germline V gene encodes CDR1 MGHRA and CDR2 YSYEKL. The trim removed 6 bases at V and 3 bases at J, leaving 6 bases unmatched. The CDR3 bases are TGCGCCAGCAGGGTCAGTAGCGGGAGGACAGATACGCAGTATTTT. Residues: CASRVSSGRTDTQYF.

In the case of this clonotype: The junction shows a germline mismatch at one end, possibly a read error. The V call is TRBV4-3, the J call TRBJ2-3, with D hard to call. This CDR3 contains 14 residues. Germline V gives CDR1 LGHNA, CDR2 YSLEER. The CDR3 DNA follows: TGCACCAGCAGCCAAGATCGCGGTACAGATACGCAGTATTTT. Amino acids: CTSSQDRGTDTQYF.

The chain uses TRBV9 and TRBJ1-4; D uncertain. Trimming pared 4 bases from V and 3 bases from J, leaving 10 bases between. The CDR3 is 14 amino acids. Germline CDR1 SGDLS, CDR2 YYNGEE. The CDR3 DNA follows: TGTGCCAGCAGCTCACAACGCGCTAATGAAAAACTGTTTTTT. Translating it yields CASSSQRANEKLFF.

Notes on this clonotype: The junction differs from germline at one of its ends, possibly a read error. This rearrangement joins TRBV4-3 to TRBJ1-2, with unresolved D. Per the germline V gene, CDR1 is LGHNA and CDR2 is YSLEER. The CDR3 consists of 14 residues. The DNA of the CDR3 is TGCGCCATCAGCCAACATTCAGGCTTGGGGGGCTACACCTTC. It codes for CAISQHSGLGGYTF.

Turning to this clonotype: Its ends do not fully match the called genes, so a read error is possible. The gene calls are TRBV4-2 and TRBJ2-1, with a weak D call TRBD2 (5 bases). CDR1 is LGHNA and CDR2 is YNFKEQ in the germline V gene. The CDR3 has 15 amino acids. The CDR3 bases are TGCGCCACCCCTCGGACTTGCAAGAGTTTAAATGACCAGTTCTTC. Residues: CATPRTCKSLNDQFF.

In regard to this clonotype: One end of the junction is discordant with germline, which a read error may explain. J is TRBJ2-3 and V is TRBV5-1, with D maybe TRBD2 (5 bases). CDR1 is SGHRS and CDR2 is YFSETQ in the germline V gene. CDR3 length equals 18 residues. CDR3 DNA sequence: TGCGCCAACAGCTTTGGACTCCTACTGGAAACCCTAACAGATACGCAGTATTTT. Residues: CANSFGLLLETLTDTQYF.